This T cell receptor beta chain was identified in a study of OX40 agonist ivuxolimab in advanced cancers. Study details: Of the participants, approximately 40% had some prior anti-PD-1, anti-PD-L1 or anti-CTLA-4 therapy, which was allowed.

About this clone itself: Antigen unknown.

CDR3 length: 15 residues. CDR1 is SEHNR and CDR2 is FQNEAQ in the germline V gene (reference sequence). The V gene lost 0 bases and the J gene lost 0 bases, with 6 bases spanning the gap. The table came from immunoSEQ multiplex PCR; TCRdb's copy has only in-frame clones and leaves some out. The repertoire holds some 99,000 clones, 90% seen once, with 1.5% to 2% in the top ten. General study results and limits: Expanded peripheral T cell antigen specificity was not determined. On average, CD8+ T cells had more expanded clones than CD4+.

This rearrangement joins TRBV7-9 to TRBJ2-1; no clear D. The material sequenced was CD4+ or CD8+ T cells sorted from blood, taken in a trial of the OX40 agonist ivuxolimab. The receptor's source is an adult with an advanced solid tumor such as melanoma, head and neck, liver or kidney cancer. DNA for the CDR3: TGTGCCAGCAGCTTAGCGGGTAGCTCCTACAATGAGCAGTTCTTC. This encodes CASSLAGSSYNEQFF.